A selection of T cell receptor beta chains follows, all from one sample in a study of cytomegalovirus exposure and HLA in healthy donors. TCRdb's copy holds only in-frame clones and misses some; the assay was immunoSEQ multiplex PCR. This sample has around 180,000 clones, with 84% found just once. Sequencing was performed on PBMCs. The receptors shown here come from a girl between 5 and 17 years old in good health and CMV-seropositive. CDR3s leave out the opening cysteine and the closing phenylalanine or tryptophan. Not all rows give a size; the values are once, few, many and, for expanded clones, a class.

v_call clone_size cdr3_aa
TRBV2 . ASREQGAGEKLF
TRBV2 . ASSGIFSGANVLT
TRBV19 . ASSTGYYEKLF
TRBV11-3 . ASSPTGSPEAF
TRBV15 . ATSSWTQGGTEAF
TRBV5-4 . ASSLDRAGYT
TRBV27 . ASSLNRGIDEQY
TRBV18 once ASSFLEREAEY
TRBV7-9 . ASSLGAYEQY
TRBV2 . ASSIGQNTEAF
TRBV30 once AWSPSWSKNTEAF
TRBV5-1 once ASSLGPSQENTEAF
TRBV13 few ASSLEGGEETQY
TRBV7-2 . ASSRTDRFWGVNTEAF